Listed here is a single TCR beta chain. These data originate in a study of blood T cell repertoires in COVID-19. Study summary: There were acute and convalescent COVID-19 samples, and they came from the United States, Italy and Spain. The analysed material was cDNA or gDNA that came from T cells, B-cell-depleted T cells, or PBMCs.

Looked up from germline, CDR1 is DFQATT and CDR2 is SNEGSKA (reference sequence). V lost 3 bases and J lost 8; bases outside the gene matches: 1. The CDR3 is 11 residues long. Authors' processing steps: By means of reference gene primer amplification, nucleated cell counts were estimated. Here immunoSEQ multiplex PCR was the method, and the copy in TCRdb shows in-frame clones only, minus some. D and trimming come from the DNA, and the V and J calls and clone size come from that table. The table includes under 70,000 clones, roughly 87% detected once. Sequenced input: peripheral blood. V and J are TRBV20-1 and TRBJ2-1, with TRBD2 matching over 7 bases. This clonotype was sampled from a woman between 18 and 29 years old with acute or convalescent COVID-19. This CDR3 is CSASSGHEQFF. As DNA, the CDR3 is TGCAGTGCTAGTAGCGGGCATGAGCAGTTCTTC.